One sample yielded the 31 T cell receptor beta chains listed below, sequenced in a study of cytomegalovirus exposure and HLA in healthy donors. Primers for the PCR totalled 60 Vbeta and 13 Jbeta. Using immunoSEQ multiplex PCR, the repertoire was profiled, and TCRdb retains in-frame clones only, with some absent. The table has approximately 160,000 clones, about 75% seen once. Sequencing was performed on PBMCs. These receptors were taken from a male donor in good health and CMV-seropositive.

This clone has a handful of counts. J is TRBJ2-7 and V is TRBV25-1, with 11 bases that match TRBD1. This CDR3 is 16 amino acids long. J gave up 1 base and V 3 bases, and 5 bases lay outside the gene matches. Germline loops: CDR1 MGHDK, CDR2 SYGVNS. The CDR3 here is CASSDPRDRGSYEQYF. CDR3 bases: TGTGCCAGCAGTGACCCCCGGGACAGGGGGTCCTACGAGCAGTACTTC.

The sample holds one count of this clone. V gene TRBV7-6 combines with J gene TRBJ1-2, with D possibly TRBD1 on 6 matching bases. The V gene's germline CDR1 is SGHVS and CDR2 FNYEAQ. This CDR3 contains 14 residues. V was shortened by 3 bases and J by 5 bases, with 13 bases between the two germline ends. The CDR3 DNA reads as TGTGCCAGCAGCTTGGGCGAGGGGGAATATGGCTACACCTTC. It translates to CASSLGEGEYGYTF. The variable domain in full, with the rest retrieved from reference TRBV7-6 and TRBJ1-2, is GAGVSQSPRYKVTKRGQDVALRCDPISGHVSLYWYRQALGQGPEFLTYFNYEAQQDKSGLPNDRFSAERPEGSISTLTIQRTEQRDSAMYRCASSLGEGEYGYTFGSGTRLTVV.

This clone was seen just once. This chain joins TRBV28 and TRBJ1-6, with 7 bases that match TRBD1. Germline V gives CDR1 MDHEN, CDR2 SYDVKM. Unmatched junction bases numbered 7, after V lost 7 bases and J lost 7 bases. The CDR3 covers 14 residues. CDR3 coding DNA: TGTGCCAGCACCCCGACAGGGAAGAATTCACCCCTCCACTTT. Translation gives CASTPTGKNSPLHF.

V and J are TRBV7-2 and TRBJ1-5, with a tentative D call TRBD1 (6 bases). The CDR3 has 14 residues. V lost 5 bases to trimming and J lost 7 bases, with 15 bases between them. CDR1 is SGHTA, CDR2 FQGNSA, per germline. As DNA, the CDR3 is TGTGCCAGCAGCCCGTGGGGGCAAGGACAGCCCCAGCATTTT. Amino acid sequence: CASSPWGQGQPQHF.

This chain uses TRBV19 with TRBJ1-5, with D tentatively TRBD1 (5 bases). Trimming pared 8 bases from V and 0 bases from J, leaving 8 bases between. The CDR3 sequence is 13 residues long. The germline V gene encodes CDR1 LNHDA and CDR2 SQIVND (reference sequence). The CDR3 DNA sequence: TGTGCCAGTTCGCAGGGTAGCAATCAGCCCCAGCATTTT. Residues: CASSQGSNQPQHF.

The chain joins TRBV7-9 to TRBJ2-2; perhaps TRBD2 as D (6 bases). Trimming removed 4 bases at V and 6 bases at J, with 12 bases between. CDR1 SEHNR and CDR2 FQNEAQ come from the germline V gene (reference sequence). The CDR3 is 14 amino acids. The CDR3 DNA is TGTGCCAGCAGCTCTCCTAGCGAGGCCGGGGAGCTGTTTTTT. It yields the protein CASSSPSEAGELFF.

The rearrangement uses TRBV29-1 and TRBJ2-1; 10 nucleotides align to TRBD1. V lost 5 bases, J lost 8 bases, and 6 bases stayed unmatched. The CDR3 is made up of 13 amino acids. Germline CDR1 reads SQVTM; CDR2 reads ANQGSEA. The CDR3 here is CSVWTGGGDEQFF. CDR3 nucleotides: TGCAGCGTTTGGACAGGGGGAGGGGATGAGCAGTTCTTC.

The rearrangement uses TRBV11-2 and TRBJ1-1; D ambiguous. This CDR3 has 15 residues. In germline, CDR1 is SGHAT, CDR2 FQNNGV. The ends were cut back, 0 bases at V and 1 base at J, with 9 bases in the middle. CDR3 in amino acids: CASSLDPRPNTEAFF. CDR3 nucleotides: TGTGCCAGCAGCTTAGATCCTAGACCGAACACTGAAGCTTTCTTT.

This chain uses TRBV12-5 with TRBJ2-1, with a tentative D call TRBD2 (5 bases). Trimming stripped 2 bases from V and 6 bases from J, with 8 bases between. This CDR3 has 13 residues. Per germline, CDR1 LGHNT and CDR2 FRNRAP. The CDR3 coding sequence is TGTGCTAGTGGTTTGCGAGCGGCCAATGAGCAGTTCTTC. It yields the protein CASGLRAANEQFF.

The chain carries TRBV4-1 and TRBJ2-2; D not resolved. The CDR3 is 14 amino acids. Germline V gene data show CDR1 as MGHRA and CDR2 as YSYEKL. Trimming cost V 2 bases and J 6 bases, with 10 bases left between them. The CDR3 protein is CASSQPFRSGELFF. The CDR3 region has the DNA TGCGCCAGCAGCCAACCCTTCCGGTCCGGGGAGCTGTTTTTT.

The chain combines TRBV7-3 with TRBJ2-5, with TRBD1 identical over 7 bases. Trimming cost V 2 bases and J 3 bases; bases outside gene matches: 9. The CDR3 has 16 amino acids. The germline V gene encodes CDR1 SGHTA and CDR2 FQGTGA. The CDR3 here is CASSLGTGEGEETQYF. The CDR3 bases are TGTGCCAGCAGCTTAGGCACAGGGGAAGGGGAAGAGACCCAGTACTTC.

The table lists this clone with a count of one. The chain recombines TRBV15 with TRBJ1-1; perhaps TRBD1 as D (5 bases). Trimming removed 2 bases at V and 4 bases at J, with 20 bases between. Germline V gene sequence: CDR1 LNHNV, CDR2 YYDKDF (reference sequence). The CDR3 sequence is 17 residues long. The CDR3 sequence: CATSRPPRGGTGTEAFF. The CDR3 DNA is TGTGCCACCAGCAGACCTCCCCGGGGGGGTACGGGCACTGAAGCTTTCTTT.

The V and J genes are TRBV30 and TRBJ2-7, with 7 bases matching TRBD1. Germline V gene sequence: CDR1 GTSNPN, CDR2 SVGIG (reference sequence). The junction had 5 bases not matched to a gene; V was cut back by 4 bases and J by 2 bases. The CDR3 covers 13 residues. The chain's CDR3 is CAWIDTGAYEQYF. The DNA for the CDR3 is TGTGCCTGGATAGACACAGGGGCCTACGAGCAGTACTTC. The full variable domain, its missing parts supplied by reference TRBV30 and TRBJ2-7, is SQTIHQWPATLVQPVGSPLSLECTVEGTSNPNLYWYRQAAGRGLQLLFYSVGIGQISSEVPQNLSASRPQDRQFILSSKKLLLSDSGFYLCAWIDTGAYEQYFGPGTRLTVT.

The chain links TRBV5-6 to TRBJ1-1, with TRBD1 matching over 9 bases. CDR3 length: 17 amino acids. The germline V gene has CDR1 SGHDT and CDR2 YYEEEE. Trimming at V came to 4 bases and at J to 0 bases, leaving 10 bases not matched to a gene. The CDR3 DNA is TGTGCCAGCAGCCGCTCCGGACAGGGGACTTTGAACACTGAAGCTTTCTTT. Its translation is CASSRSGQGTLNTEAFF.

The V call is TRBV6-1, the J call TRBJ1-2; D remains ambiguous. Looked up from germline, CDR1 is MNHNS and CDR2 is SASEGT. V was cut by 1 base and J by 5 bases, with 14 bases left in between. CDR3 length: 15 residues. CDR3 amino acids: CASSEVLGENYGYTF. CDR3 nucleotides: TGTGCCAGCAGTGAAGTATTGGGAGAAAATTATGGCTACACCTTC.

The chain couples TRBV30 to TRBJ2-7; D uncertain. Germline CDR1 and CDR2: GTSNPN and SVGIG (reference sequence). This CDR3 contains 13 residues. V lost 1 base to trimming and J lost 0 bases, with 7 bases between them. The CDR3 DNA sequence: TGTGCCTGGAGTGGTGTCCGCTCCTACGAGCAGTACTTC. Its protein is CAWSGVRSYEQYF.

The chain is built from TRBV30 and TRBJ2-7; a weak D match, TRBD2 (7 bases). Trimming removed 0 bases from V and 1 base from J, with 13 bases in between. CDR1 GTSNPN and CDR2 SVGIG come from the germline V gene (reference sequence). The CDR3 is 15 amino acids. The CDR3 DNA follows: TGTGCCTGGAGTGTACGGGGGGCCCGGTCCTACGAGCAGTACTTC. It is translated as CAWSVRGARSYEQYF.

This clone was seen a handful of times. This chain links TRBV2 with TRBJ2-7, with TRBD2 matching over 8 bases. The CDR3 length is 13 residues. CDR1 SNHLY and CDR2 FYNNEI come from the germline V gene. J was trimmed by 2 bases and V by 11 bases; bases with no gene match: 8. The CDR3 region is CAGWGGGTYEQYF. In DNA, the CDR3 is TGTGCCGGTTGGGGCGGGGGGACCTACGAGCAGTACTTC.

The CDR3 loop reads CATYHRTDTQYF. The CDR3 bases are TGTGCCACATACCACAGGACAGATACGCAGTATTTT. V usage is TRBV2 and J usage is TRBJ2-3, with D possibly being TRBD1 (5 bases). The germline V gene has CDR1 SNHLY and CDR2 FYNNEI. The CDR3 is 12 amino acids. The V and J ends lost 10 bases and 3 bases respectively, with 11 bases between them.

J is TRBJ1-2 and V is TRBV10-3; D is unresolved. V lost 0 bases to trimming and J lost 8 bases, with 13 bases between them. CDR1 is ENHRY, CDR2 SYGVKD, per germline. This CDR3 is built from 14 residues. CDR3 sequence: CAISESEVRGGYTF. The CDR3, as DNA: TGTGCCATCAGTGAGTCAGAGGTACGGGGAGGCTACACCTTC.

CDR3 DNA: TGTGCCAGCAGCCGGCAGGTGAACGAGCAGTACTTC. Protein sequence: CASSRQVNEQYF. The chain has TRBV5-4 and TRBJ2-7; D remains unclear. The germline V gene encodes CDR1 SGHNT and CDR2 YYREEE (reference sequence). This CDR3 is built from 12 residues. V gave up 4 bases and J gave up 5 bases, with 10 bases separating them.

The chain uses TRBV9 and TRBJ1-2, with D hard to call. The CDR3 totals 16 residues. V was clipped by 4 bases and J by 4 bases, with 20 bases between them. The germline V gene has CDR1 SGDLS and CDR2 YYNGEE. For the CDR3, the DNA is TGTGCCAGCAGCCCTTCCTGGCACCGGGGTTTCTATGGCTACACCTTC. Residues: CASSPSWHRGFYGYTF.

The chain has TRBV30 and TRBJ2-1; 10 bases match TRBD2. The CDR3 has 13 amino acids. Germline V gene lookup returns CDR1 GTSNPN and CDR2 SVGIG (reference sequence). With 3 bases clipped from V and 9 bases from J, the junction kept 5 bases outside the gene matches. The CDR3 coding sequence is TGTGCCTGGAGAGGAGCGGGGGGGCCTGAGCAGTTCTTC. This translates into CAWRGAGGPEQFF.

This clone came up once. This CDR3 is CASSQVLGGTEAFF. The CDR3 nucleotides are TGCGCCAGCAGCCAAGTCCTGGGAGGGACTGAAGCTTTCTTT. This sequence joins TRBV4-3 and TRBJ1-1, with D unclear. Germline V lookup: CDR1 LGHNA, CDR2 YSLEER. V gave up 1 base and J gave up 5 bases, with 11 bases separating them. The CDR3 is made up of 14 amino acids.

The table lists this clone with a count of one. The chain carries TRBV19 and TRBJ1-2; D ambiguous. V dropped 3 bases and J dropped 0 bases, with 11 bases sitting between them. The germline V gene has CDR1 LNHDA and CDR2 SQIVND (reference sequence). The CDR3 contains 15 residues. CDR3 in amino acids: CASSMGGLANYGYTF. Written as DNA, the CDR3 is TGTGCCAGTAGTATGGGAGGGCTAGCTAACTATGGCTACACCTTC.

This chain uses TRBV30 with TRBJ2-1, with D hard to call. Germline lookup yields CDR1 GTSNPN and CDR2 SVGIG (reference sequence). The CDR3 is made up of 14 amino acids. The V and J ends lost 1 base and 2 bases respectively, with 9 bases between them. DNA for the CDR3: TGTGCCTGGAGTGACAGACCCACCTACAATGAGCAGTTCTTC. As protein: CAWSDRPTYNEQFF.

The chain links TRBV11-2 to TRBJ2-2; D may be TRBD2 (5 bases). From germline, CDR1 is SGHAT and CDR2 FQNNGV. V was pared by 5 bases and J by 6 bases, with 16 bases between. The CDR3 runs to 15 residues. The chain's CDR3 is CASSPPNLRAGELFF. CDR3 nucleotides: TGTGCCAGCAGCCCCCCAAATCTGAGGGCCGGGGAGCTGTTTTTT.

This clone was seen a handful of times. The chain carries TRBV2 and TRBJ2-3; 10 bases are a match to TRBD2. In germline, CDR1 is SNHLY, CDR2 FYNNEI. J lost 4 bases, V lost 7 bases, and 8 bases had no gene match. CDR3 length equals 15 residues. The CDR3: CASKLRTSGPDTQYF. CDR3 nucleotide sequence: TGTGCCAGCAAATTGAGGACTAGCGGCCCAGATACGCAGTATTTT.

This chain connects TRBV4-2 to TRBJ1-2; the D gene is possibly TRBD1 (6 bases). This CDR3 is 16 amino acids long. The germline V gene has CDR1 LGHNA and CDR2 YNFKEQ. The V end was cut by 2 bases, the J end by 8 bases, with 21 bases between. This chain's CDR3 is CASSQLWDTKAGGYTF. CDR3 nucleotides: TGTGCCAGCAGCCAACTTTGGGACACCAAAGCTGGCGGCTACACCTTC.

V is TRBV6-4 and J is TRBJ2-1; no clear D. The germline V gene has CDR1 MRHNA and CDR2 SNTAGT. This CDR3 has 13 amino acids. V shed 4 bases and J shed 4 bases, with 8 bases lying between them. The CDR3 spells CASSATGYNEQFF. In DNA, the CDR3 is TGTGCCAGCAGTGCGACGGGTTACAATGAGCAGTTCTTC.

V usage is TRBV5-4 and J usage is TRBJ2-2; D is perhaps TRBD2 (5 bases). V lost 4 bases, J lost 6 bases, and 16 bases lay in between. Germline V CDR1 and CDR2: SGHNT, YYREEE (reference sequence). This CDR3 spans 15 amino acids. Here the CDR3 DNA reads TGTGCCAGCAGCCCGGGCTCGGGGTTACCCGGGGAGCTGTTTTTT. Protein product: CASSPGSGLPGELFF.